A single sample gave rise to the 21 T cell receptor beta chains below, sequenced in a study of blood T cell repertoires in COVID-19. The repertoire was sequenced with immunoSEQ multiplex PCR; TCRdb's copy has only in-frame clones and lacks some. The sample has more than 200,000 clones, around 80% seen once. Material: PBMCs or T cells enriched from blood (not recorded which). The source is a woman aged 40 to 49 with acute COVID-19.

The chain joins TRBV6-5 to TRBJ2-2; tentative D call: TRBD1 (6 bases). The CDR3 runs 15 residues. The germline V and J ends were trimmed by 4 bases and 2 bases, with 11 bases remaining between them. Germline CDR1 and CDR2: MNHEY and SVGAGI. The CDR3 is CASSFRTVNTGELFF. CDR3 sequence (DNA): TGTGCCAGCAGTTTCCGGACAGTTAACACCGGGGAGCTGTTTTTT.

The CDR3 sequence: CASRPGLAGGTGELFF. The CDR3 bases are TGTGCCAGTAGGCCGGGACTAGCGGGAGGAACCGGGGAGCTGTTTTTT. The rearrangement uses TRBV19 and TRBJ2-2; 15 nucleotides align to TRBD2. Germline loops: CDR1 LNHDA, CDR2 SQIVND (reference sequence). CDR3 length equals 16 residues. The ends lost 6 bases at V and 5 bases at J; junction bases unmatched: 4.

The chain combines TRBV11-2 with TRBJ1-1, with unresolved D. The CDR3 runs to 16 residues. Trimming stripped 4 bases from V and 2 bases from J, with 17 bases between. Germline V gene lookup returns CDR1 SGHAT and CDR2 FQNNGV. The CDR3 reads CASSSYLAAPNTEAFF. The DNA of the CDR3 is TGTGCCAGCAGCTCGTACCTGGCGGCCCCAAACACTGAAGCTTTCTTT.

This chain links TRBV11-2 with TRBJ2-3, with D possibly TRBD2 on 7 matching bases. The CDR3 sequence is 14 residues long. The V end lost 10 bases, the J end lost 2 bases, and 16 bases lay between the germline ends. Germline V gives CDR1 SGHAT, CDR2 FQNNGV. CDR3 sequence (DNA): TGTGCCACCGAAAGGGGGGGAGCCACAGATACGCAGTATTTT. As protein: CATERGGATDTQYF.

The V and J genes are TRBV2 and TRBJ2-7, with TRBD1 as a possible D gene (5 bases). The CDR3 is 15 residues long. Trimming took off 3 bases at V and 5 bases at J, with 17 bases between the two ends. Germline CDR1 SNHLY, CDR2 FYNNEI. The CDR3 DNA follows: TGTGCCAGCAGTGAGGCCAGACAGTCGGCCCACGAGCAGTACTTC. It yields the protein CASSEARQSAHEQYF.

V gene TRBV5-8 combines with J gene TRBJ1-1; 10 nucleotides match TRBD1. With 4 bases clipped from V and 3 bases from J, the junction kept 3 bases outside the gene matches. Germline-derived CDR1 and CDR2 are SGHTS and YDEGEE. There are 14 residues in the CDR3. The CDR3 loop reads CASSTGQGYTEAFF. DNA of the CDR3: TGTGCCAGCAGCACGGGACAGGGGTACACTGAAGCTTTCTTT.

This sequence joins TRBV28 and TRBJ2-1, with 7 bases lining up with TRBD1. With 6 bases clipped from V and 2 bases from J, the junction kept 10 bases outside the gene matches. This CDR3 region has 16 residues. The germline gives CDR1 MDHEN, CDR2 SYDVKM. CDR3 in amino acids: CASSLRQGWAYNEQFF. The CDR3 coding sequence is TGTGCCAGCAGCCTCCGACAGGGATGGGCCTACAATGAGCAGTTCTTC.

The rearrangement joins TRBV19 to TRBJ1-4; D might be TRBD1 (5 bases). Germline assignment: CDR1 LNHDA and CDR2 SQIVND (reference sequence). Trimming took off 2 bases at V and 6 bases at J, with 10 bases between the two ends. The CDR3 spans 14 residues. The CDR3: CASSIQGTHEKLFF. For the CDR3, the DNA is TGTGCCAGTAGTATACAGGGTACCCATGAAAAACTGTTTTTT.

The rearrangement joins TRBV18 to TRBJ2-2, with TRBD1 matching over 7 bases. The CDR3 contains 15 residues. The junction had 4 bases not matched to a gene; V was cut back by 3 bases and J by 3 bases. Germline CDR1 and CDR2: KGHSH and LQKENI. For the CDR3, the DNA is TGTGCCAGCTCACCGACAGGGACCTACACCGGGGAGCTGTTTTTT. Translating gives CASSPTGTYTGELFF. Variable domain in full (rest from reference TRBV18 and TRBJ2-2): NAGVMQNPRHLVRRRGQEARLRCSPMKGHSHVYWYRQLPEEGLKFMVYLQKENIIDESGMPKERFSAEFPKEGPSILRIQQVVRGDSAAYFCASSPTGTYTGELFFGEGSRLTVL.

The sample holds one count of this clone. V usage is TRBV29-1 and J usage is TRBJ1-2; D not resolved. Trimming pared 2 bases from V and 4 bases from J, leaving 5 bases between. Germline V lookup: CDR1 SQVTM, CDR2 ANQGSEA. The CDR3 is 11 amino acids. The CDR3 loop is CSVELVYGYTF. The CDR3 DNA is TGCAGCGTTGAACTTGTCTATGGCTACACCTTC.

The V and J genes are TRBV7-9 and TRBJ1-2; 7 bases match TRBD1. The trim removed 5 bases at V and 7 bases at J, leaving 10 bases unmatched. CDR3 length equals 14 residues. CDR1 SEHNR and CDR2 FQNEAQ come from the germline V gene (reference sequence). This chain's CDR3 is CASSPPRQGRGYTF. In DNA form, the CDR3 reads TGTGCCAGCAGCCCCCCACGACAGGGACGTGGCTACACCTTC.

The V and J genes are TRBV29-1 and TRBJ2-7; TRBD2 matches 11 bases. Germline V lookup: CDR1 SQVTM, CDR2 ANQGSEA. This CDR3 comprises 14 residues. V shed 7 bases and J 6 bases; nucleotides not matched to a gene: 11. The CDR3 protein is CSAASGTSGSEQYF. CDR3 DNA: TGCAGCGCAGCTTCCGGGACTAGCGGTTCCGAGCAGTACTTC.

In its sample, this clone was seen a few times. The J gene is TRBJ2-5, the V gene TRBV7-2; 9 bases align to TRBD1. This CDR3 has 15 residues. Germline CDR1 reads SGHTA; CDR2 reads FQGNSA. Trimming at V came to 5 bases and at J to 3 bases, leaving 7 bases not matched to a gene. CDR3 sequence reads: CASSQIRTGEETQYF. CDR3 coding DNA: TGTGCCAGCAGCCAAATACGGACAGGGGAAGAGACCCAGTACTTC.

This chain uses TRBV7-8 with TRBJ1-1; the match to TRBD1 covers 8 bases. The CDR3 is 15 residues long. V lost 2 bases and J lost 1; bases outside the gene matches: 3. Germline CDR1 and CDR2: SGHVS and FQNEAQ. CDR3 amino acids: CASSLRDRKNTEAFF. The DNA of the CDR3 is TGTGCCAGCAGCTTAAGGGACAGGAAGAACACTGAAGCTTTCTTT.

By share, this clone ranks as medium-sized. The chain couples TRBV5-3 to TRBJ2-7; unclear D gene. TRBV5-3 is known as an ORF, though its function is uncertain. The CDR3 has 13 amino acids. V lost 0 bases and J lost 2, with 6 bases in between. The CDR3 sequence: CARSLDKTYEQYF. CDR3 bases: TGTGCCAGAAGCTTGGACAAAACCTACGAGCAGTACTTC.

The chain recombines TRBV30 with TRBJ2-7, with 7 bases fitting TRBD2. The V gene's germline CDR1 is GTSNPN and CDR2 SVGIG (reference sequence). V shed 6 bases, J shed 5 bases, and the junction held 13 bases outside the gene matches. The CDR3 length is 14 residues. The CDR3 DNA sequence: TGTGCCTGTCTAACCGCGGGGGAAGCCAACGAGCAGTACTTC. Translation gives CACLTAGEANEQYF.

In DNA form, the CDR3 reads TGTGCCAGCAGTTGGGACAGGGGGAACACTGAAGCTTTCTTT. This codes for CASSWDRGNTEAFF. The rearrangement links TRBV6-5 to TRBJ1-1; 10 bases map to TRBD1. The CDR3 contains 14 residues. The germline V gene encodes CDR1 MNHEY and CDR2 SVGAGI. V shed 4 bases, J shed 1 base, and the junction held 0 bases outside the gene matches.

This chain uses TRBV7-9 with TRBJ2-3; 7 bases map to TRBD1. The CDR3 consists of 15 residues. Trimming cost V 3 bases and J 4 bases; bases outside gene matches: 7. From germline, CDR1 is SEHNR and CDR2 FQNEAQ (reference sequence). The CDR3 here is CASSFARQGSDTQYF. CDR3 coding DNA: TGTGCCAGCAGCTTCGCAAGACAGGGATCAGATACGCAGTATTTT.

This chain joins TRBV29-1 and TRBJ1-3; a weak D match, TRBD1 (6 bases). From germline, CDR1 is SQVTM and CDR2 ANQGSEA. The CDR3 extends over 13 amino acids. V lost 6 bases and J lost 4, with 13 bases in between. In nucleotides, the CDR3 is TGCAGCGTGGACCAGGGGACCGGAAACACCATATATTTT. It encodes CSVDQGTGNTIYF.

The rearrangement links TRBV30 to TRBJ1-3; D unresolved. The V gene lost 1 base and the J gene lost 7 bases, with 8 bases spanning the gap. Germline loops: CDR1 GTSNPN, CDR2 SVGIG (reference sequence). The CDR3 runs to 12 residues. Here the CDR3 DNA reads TGTGCCTGGAGTGGAACCGGGAACACCATATATTTT. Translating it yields CAWSGTGNTIYF.

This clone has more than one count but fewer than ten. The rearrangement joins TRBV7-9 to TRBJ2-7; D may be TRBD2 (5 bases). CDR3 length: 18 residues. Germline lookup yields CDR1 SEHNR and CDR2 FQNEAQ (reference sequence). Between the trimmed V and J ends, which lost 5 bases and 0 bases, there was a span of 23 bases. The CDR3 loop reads CASSPPFIGVRYSYEQYF. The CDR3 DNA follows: TGTGCCAGCAGCCCTCCCTTCATCGGGGTCAGATACTCCTACGAGCAGTACTTC.